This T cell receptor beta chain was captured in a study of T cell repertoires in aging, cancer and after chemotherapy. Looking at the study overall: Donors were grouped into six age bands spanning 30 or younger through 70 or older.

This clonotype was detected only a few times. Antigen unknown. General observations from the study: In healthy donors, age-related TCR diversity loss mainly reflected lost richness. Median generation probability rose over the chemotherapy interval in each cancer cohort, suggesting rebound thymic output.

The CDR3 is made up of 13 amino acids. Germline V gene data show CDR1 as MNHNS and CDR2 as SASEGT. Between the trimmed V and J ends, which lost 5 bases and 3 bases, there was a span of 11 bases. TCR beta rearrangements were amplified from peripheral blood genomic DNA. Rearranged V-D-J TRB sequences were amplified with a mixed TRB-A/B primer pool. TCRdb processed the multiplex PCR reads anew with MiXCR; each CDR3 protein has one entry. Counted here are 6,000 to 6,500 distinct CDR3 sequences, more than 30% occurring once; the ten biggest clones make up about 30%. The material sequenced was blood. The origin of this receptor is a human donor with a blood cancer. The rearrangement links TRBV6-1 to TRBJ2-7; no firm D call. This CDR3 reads CASSRTWNYEQYF. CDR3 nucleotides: TGTGCCAGCAGTAGGACCTGGAACTACGAGCAGTACTTC.